This record concerns one TCR beta chain sequence. The data were taken from a study of T cells after yellow fever vaccination. The 5'RACE template-switching step produced TCR cDNA and added a universal primer site and UMIs. Using its own MiXCR run on the 5' RACE reads, TCRdb lists one record per CDR3 protein. The sample holds about 160,000 distinct CDR3 sequences, 6.5% to 8.5% seen once. The germline CDR1 and CDR2 sequences are SGHRS and YFSETQ. V lost 5 bases, J lost 1 base, and 12 bases lay in between. The CDR3 has 14 residues. This sequence was found in a man between 18 and 35 years old who received the YFV17D yellow fever vaccine. The chain employs TRBV5-1 and TRBJ1-2; D gene unclear. The sequencing used CD4+ T cells sorted from PBMCs, collected more than 4 days after the first yellow fever vaccination. CDR3 in DNA: TGCGCCAGCAGAACGGGCCCTGATAACTATGGCTACACCTTC. Its protein product is CASRTGPDNYGYTF.